The sequence of this T cell receptor (beta chain) was determined in a study of siplizumab effects on memory and regulatory T cells. Overall study results and limits: The apparent diversity of naive T cells exceeded that of memory cells, and naive T cells seemed to make a major contribution to the alloresponse. A significant reduction in alloreactive sequences traceable to unstimulated CD4+ memory cells was produced by siplizumab.

As concerns this clone: Its antigen is currently unknown.

CDR1 and CDR2 from the germline V gene are SNHLY and FYNNEI. The CDR3 totals 16 residues. V was clipped by 5 bases and J by 1 base; unmatched bases: 9. The method was immunoSEQ multiplex PCR; TCRdb's version includes in-frame clones alone and lacks a portion of them. The profile covers about 110,000 clones, with 90% to 95% appearing a single time and 0.75% taken by the ten largest. The rearrangement joins TRBV2 to TRBJ2-5; 8 positions match TRBD2. The origin of this receptor is a human donor in good health. The sample taken for sequencing was Tregs sorted from blood. This CDR3 reads CASSLGVAGPQETQYF. The CDR3 DNA sequence: TGTGCCAGCAGTCTAGGGGTAGCGGGGCCCCAAGAGACCCAGTACTTC.